The rows below give T cell receptor beta chains drawn from one sample of a study of regulatory T cells in long-lasting Graves disease. TCRdb re-analysed the multiplex PCR reads in MiXCR, keeping a single row per CDR3 protein. Among hundreds of thousands of distinct CDR3 sequences, approximately 29% were seen once, and the ten largest hold 35% to 55%. The specimen was peripheral blood mononuclear cells (PBMCs), collected when the disease was refractory, from a patient treated with antithyroid drugs. The receptors originated from a female donor with Graves disease. Both conserved end residues are part of each CDR3. Each record gives: clone size, D gene, V gene, J gene, CDR3 length, CDR3 protein, CDR3 DNA. D genes are given only for firm matches. A row's size may be missing; if present it is once, few, many or a size class.

size: few; D: TRBD2; V: TRBV20-1; J: TRBJ2-5; length: 13; CDR3: CSAQSGTQETQYF; DNA: TGCAGTGCTCAGAGCGGGACCCAAGAGACCCAGTACTTC
size: once; D: .; V: TRBV7-9; J: TRBJ1-6; length: 16; CDR3: CASSSDRLGVNSPLHF; DNA: TGTGCCAGCAGCTCGGACCGACTTGGGGTTAATTCACCCCTCCACTTT
size: .; D: TRBD1; V: TRBV5-1; J: TRBJ2-1; length: 15; CDR3: CASCETGTGGSEQFF; DNA: TGCGCCAGCTGCGAAACCGGGACAGGGGGTAGTGAGCAGTTCTTC
size: few; D: .; V: TRBV20-1; J: TRBJ1-2; length: 17; CDR3: CSVMMGEGDLANYGYTF; DNA: TGCAGTGTTATGATGGGAGAGGGGGATCTAGCTAACTATGGCTACACCTTC
size: few; D: .; V: TRBV20-1; J: TRBJ2-7; length: 13; CDR3: CSALAGGGYEQYF; DNA: TGCAGTGCCCTAGCAGGAGGGGGCTACGAGCAGTACTTC
size: few; D: TRBD1; V: TRBV6-2/TRBV6-3; J: TRBJ2-3; length: 15; CDR3: CASSPDRARTDTQYF; DNA: TGTGCCAGCAGTCCGGACAGGGCGAGGACAGATACGCAGTATTTT
size: .; D: .; V: TRBV29-1; J: TRBJ1-1; length: 14; CDR3: CSVGPSGVGTEAFF; DNA: TGCAGCGTTGGCCCTTCAGGGGTGGGGACTGAAGCTTTCTTT
size: few; D: .; V: TRBV29-1; J: TRBJ1-3; length: 13; CDR3: CTVSAGVGNTIYF; DNA: TGCACCGTTAGTGCGGGAGTTGGAAACACCATATATTTT
size: many; D: .; V: TRBV6-5; J: TRBJ1-5; length: 14; CDR3: CASSFAMGNQPQHF; DNA: TGTGCCAGCAGTTTCGCTATGGGCAATCAGCCCCAGCATTTT
size: .; D: TRBD1; V: TRBV9; J: TRBJ2-3; length: 15; CDR3: CASSARQGRTDTQYF; DNA: TGTGCCAGCAGCGCGAGACAGGGGCGGACAGATACGCAGTATTTT
size: .; D: TRBD1; V: TRBV6-5; J: TRBJ1-1; length: 17; CDR3: CASSSTSTGAMNTEAFF; DNA: TGTGCCAGCAGTTCAACCTCGACAGGGGCGATGAACACTGAAGCTTTCTTT
size: .; D: .; V: TRBV5-6; J: TRBJ1-1; length: 13; CDR3: CASSFQDNTEAFF; DNA: TGTGCCAGCAGCTTCCAGGATAACACTGAAGCTTTCTTT
size: .; D: .; V: TRBV11-2; J: TRBJ1-4; length: 14; CDR3: CASSLGASNEKLFF; DNA: TGTGCCAGCAGCTTAGGTGCCTCTAATGAAAAACTGTTTTTT
size: .; D: .; V: TRBV7-3; J: TRBJ2-1; length: 14; CDR3: CASSRTRGYNEQFF; DNA: TGTGCCAGCAGCAGGACCAGGGGCTACAATGAGCAGTTCTTC
size: few; D: TRBD1; V: TRBV7-9; J: TRBJ2-4; length: 19; CDR3: CASSGPGQGQSLAKNIQYF; DNA: TGTGCCAGCAGCGGACCGGGACAGGGCCAGTCATTAGCCAAAAACATTCAGTACTTC
size: many; D: .; V: TRBV5-1; J: TRBJ1-5; length: 15; CDR3: CASSLEGYSNQPQHF; DNA: TGTGCCAGCAGTTTAGAGGGCTATAGCAATCAGCCCCAGCATTTT
size: .; D: .; V: TRBV20-1; J: TRBJ1-5; length: 17; CDR3: CSAREPGGPFGNQPQHF; DNA: TGCAGTGCTAGAGAACCGGGGGGCCCTTTCGGAAACCAGCCCCAGCATTTT
size: few; D: .; V: TRBV3-1; J: TRBJ2-5; length: 15; CDR3: CASSHAAGTQETQYF; DNA: TGTGCCAGCAGCCACGCCGCCGGGACCCAAGAGACCCAGTACTTC
size: .; D: TRBD2; V: TRBV5-6; J: TRBJ2-5; length: 17; CDR3: CASSLVRGASGKETQYF; DNA: TGTGCCAGCAGCTTGGTGAGGGGGGCTAGCGGGAAAGAGACCCAGTACTTC
size: many; D: TRBD1; V: TRBV12-3/TRBV12-4; J: TRBJ2-5; length: 16; CDR3: CASTIGPGQGQETQYF; DNA: TGTGCCAGCACCATAGGTCCGGGACAGGGGCAAGAGACCCAGTACTTC
size: .; D: .; V: TRBV20-1; J: TRBJ1-6; length: 13; CDR3: CSSPRDTYSPLHF; DNA: TGCAGTTCCCCCCGGGACACCTATTCACCCCTCCACTTT
size: .; D: TRBD2; V: TRBV12-5; J: TRBJ2-1; length: 15; CDR3: CASGLVLAGVAEQFF; DNA: TGTGCTAGTGGTTTGGTACTAGCGGGAGTGGCTGAGCAGTTCTTC
size: .; D: .; V: TRBV6-9; J: TRBJ2-7; length: 16; CDR3: CASSYKSFQAGYEQYF; DNA: TGTGCCAGCAGTTACAAGTCGTTCCAGGCTGGTTACGAGCAGTACTTC
size: few; D: .; V: TRBV5-1; J: TRBJ1-1; length: 14; CDR3: CASSLSGQNTEALF; DNA: TGCGCCAGCAGCTTGTCGGGTCAGAACACTGAAGCTCTCTTT
size: .; D: TRBD1; V: TRBV5-4; J: TRBJ2-5; length: 15; CDR3: CASSIGTGGHGTQYF; DNA: TGTGCCAGCAGCATCGGGACAGGGGGTCACGGGACCCAGTACTTC
size: .; D: .; V: TRBV29-1; J: TRBJ1-1; length: 14; CDR3: CSVFTLGVWTEAFF; DNA: TGCAGCGTTTTTACGCTCGGAGTTTGGACTGAAGCTTTCTTT
size: .; D: TRBD1; V: TRBV20-1; J: TRBJ1-4; length: 13; CDR3: CSAADRVAEKLFF; DNA: TGCAGTGCCGCAGACAGGGTAGCGGAAAAACTGTTTTTT
size: few; D: .; V: TRBV6-1; J: TRBJ1-2; length: 13; CDR3: CASSEDRVEGYTF; DNA: TGTGCCAGCAGTGAAGACAGGGTGGAGGGCTACACCTTC
size: .; D: .; V: TRBV6-5; J: TRBJ1-3; length: 14; CDR3: CASSYGLSGNTIYF; DNA: TGTGCCAGCAGTTACGGTCTCTCTGGAAACACCATATATTTT
size: .; D: .; V: TRBV7-9; J: TRBJ2-5; length: 14; CDR3: CASSSQSYQETRYF; DNA: TGTGCCAGCAGCTCCCAATCGTACCAAGAGACCCGGTACTTC
size: .; D: .; V: TRBV6-9; J: TRBJ2-5; length: 17; CDR3: CASSYSAGGAVGETQYF; DNA: TGTGCCAGCAGTTACAGCGCGGGCGGGGCCGTAGGGGAGACCCAGTACTTC
size: .; D: TRBD1; V: TRBV27; J: TRBJ1-2; length: 15; CDR3: CASRNWDRTNYGYTF; DNA: TGTGCCAGCAGGAACTGGGACAGAACCAACTATGGCTACACCTTC
size: many; D: TRBD2; V: TRBV27; J: TRBJ2-7; length: 12; CDR3: CASSPGGGEQYF; DNA: TGTGCCAGCAGTCCGGGAGGGGGTGAGCAGTACTTC
size: .; D: .; V: TRBV7-3; J: TRBJ2-1; length: 13; CDR3: CASSAGTWTEQFF; DNA: TGTGCCAGCAGCGCGGGGACCTGGACTGAGCAGTTCTTC
size: many; D: TRBD2; V: TRBV11-2; J: TRBJ2-7; length: 18; CDR3: CASSPSQVGTSGSYEQYF; DNA: TGTGCCAGCAGCCCCTCGCAAGTGGGGACTAGCGGTTCCTACGAGCAGTACTTC
size: .; D: .; V: TRBV4-1; J: TRBJ1-2; length: 17; CDR3: CASSQDRGQGSPGGYTF; DNA: TGCGCCAGCAGCCAAGATAGAGGGCAGGGATCCCCGGGCGGCTACACCTTC
size: few; D: .; V: TRBV27; J: TRBJ1-5; length: 14; CDR3: CASSVRGANQPQHF; DNA: TGTGCCAGCAGCGTGAGGGGAGCCAATCAGCCCCAGCATTTT
size: many; D: .; V: TRBV6-5; J: TRBJ1-1; length: 12; CDR3: CASSLGEAEAFF; DNA: TGTGCCAGCAGTTTGGGTGAAGCTGAAGCTTTCTTT
size: few; D: .; V: TRBV5-6; J: TRBJ2-6; length: 16; CDR3: CASTPGWGSGANVLTF; DNA: TGTGCCAGCACACCGGGCTGGGGCTCTGGGGCCAACGTCCTGACTTTC
size: many; D: TRBD2; V: TRBV12-3/TRBV12-4; J: TRBJ2-5; length: 16; CDR3: CASRPLPAGGEETQYF; DNA: TGTGCCAGCAGACCTCTTCCAGCGGGAGGAGAGGAGACCCAGTACTTC